The 2 T cell receptor beta chains below were found in one sample sequenced in a study of T cell clonality in common variable immunodeficiency. Sequencing used immunoSEQ multiplex PCR; TCRdb keeps in-frame clones, though not all of them. There are 50,000 to 60,000 clones in the sample, none observed a single time. The sample was peripheral blood mononuclear cells. The origin of the receptors is a person between 18 and 75 years old in good health.

This clone has ten or more counts. Read coverage stops 3 residues before the CDR3 terminus; the germline J gene supplies the remainder. This chain connects TRBV6-2 or TRBV6-3 to TRBJ2-7; D is unresolved. The CDR3 extends over 13 amino acids. The germline V gene encodes CDR1 MNHEY and CDR2 SVGEGT. Trimming pared 0 bases from V and 6 bases from J, leaving 9 bases between. The covered CDR3 bases are TGTGCCAGCAGTTACTCGAAAGGGTCCGAG. Translating it yields CASSYSKGSE. The CDR3 in its entirety is CASSYSKGSEQYF.

This clone was observed many times. The read halts 3 residues ahead of the CDR3 end, with the missing end drawn from the germline J gene. The chain links TRBV20-1 to TRBJ2-2; 11 bases fit TRBD2. The junction had 9 bases not matched to a gene; V was cut back by 5 bases and J by 1 base. CDR1 DFQATT and CDR2 SNEGSKA come from the germline V gene (reference sequence). The CDR3 is 17 residues long. The sequenced part of the CDR3 DNA is TGCAGTGCTTACGCCGGGACTAGCGGCCTGAACACCGGGGAG. As protein: CSAYAGTSGLNTGE. The full CDR3 protein reads CSAYAGTSGLNTGELFF.